This TCR beta chain comes out of a study of blood T cell repertoires in COVID-19 (dated by TCRdb to 2018 to 2020). Regarding the study in general: Samples from collaborators originated in the United States, Italy and Spain and spanned both the acute and convalescent phases of COVID-19. Where HLA class I and class II types were available, the types were taken from metadata supplied by the sample provider, not from assay-based typing. Nearly every sample came with metadata listing a de-identified subject ID, COVID-19 status, age in years and sex. The material from the prospective study consisted of cDNA or gDNA derived from T cells, B-cell-depleted T cells, or PBMCs. Deeply sampled blood TCRbeta repertoires from subjects exposed to, actively infected with, or recovered from COVID-19 were included in the dataset. The samples were drawn from the first 160 participants of the ongoing ImmuneRACE study and from under 1,500 subjects provided by 6 global collaborators. The repertoires were made available in a free public database intended to serve as a resource for research on the immune response to SARS-CoV-2. Results the study describes overall, beyond this receptor: The amount of clinical and demographic metadata varied by source and participant and was provided uncurated.

In regard to this clone: Its specific antigen is unknown. Within one base of it there is no much larger clone, and no base qualities were kept.

The immunoSEQ Assay, a bias-controlled multiplex PCR, was used to amplify TCRbeta CDR3 regions from genomic DNA. Under the source paper's analysis protocol: Within the assay, amplification of reference gene primers was used to estimate how many nucleated cells each sample contained. To quantify the absolute abundance of each unique TCRbeta CDR3 rearrangement, sequence reads were collapsed and filtered. For each sample, productive Simpson clonality was calculated by taking the square root of Simpson's diversity index across productive rearrangements. TCRdb provides this immuneACCESS table in a form limited to in-frame rearrangements. Some clones are lacking; in checked studies, under half of them reflect an unresolved V gene, and why the rest are absent is not known. V and J calls and clone size follow that table, whereas D and trimming were derived from the DNA. The sample table shows fewer than 85,000 clones, and more than 65% are seen once. In total, the top ten clones hold 15% to 20% of the sample.

Each collaborating institution followed its own protocols to collect whole blood in K2EDTA tubes. For TCRbeta analysis, collaborator samples were shipped as frozen whole blood, as isolated PBMCs, or as DNA extracted from either sample type. The sample was peripheral blood. This sequence originates from a woman aged 80 or older with active or convalescent COVID-19.

The CDR3 protein sequence reads: CASRTSSVRSDEQYF. The DNA sequence is as follows: TGTGCCAGCAGAACCTCTAGCGTGAGGAGCGACGAGCAGTACTTC. Rearrangement joined TRBV7-9 to TRBJ2-7; a tentative D match to TRBD2 spans 6 bases. From its cysteine to its phenylalanine, the CDR3 spans 15 amino acids. Of all the DNA, just the CDR3 is kept, 45 bases in frame from base 1. For CDR1 and CDR2, the germline V gene (reference sequence) lists SEHNR and FQNEAQ. V lost 6 bases and J lost 5 bases; the stretch between them is 20 bases long. Supplemented by the reference TRBV7-9 and TRBJ2-7 proteins around the CDR3, the complete variable domain is DTGVSQNPRHKITKRGQNVTFRCDPISEHNRLYWYRQTLGQGPEFLTYFQNEAQLEKSRLLSDRFSAERPKGSFSTLEIQRTEQGDSAMYLCASRTSSVRSDEQYFGPGTRLTVT.